This TCR delta chain is drawn from a study of gamma-delta chains in newborns, infants, children. Across the study: Microbial exposure reportedly drives polyclonal innate γδ T cell expansion after birth.

Remarks on this clone: A much larger clone differs by one base, so this may be a read error. This same CDR3 is encoded by further DNA sequences in the sample.

The CDR3 sequence is 18 residues long. Trimming took 1 base from V and 3 from J; bases not matched to a gene: 4. From germline, CDR1 is GEAIGNYY and CDR2 EKD. TCRdb called clones anew from the reads with CATT. There are around 2,800 delta-chain clones in the sample; less than 4% occur only once, and about a sixth lies in the top ten. What was sequenced was blood. The chain has TRDV2 and TRDJ3; 11 nucleotides align to TRDD3. The source of this sequence is a child who was a newborn, infant or young child, either healthy, febrile or measles-vaccinated (not recorded which). CDR3 loop: CACDTGWGIRWDTRQMFF. The CDR3 nucleotides are TGTGCCTGTGACACGGGGTGGGGGATACGCTGGGACACCCGACAGATGTTTTTC.